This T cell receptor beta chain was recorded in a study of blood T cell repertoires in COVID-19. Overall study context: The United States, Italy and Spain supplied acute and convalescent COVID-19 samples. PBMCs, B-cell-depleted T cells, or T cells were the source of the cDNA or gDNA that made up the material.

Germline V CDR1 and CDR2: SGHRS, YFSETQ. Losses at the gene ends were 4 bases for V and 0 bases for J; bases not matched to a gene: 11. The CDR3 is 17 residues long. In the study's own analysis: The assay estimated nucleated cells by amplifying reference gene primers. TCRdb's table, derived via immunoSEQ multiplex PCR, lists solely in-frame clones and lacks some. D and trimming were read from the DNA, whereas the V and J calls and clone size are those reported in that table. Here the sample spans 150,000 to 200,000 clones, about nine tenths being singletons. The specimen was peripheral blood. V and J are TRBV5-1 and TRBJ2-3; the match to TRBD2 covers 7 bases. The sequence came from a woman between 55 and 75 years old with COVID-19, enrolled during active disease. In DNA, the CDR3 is TGCGCCAGCAGCCCCTCCCGGGGGGAGGGTAGCACAGATACGCAGTATTTT. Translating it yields CASSPSRGEGSTDTQYF.